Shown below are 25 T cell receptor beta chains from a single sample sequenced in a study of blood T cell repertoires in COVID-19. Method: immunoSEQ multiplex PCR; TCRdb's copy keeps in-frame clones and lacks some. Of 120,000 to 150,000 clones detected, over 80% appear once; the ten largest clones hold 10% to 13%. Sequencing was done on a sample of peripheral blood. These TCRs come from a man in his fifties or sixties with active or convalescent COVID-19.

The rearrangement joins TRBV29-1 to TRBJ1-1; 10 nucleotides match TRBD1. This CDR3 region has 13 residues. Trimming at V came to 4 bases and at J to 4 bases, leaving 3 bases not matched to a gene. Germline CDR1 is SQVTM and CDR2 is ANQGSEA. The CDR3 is CSVGRTGGTEAFF. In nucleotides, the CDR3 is TGCAGCGTTGGCAGGACAGGGGGCACTGAAGCTTTCTTT.

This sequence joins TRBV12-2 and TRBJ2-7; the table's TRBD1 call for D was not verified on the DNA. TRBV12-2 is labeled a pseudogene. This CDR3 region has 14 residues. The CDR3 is CASRLGRGGYEQYF. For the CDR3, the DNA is TGTGCAAGTCGCTTAGGTAGAGGGGGCTACGAGCAGTACTTC.

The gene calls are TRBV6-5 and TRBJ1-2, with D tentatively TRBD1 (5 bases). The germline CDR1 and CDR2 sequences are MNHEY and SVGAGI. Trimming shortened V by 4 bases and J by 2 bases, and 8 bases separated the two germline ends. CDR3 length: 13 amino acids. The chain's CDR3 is CASSFDRNYGYTF. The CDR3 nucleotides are TGTGCCAGCAGTTTCGACAGAAACTATGGCTACACCTTC.

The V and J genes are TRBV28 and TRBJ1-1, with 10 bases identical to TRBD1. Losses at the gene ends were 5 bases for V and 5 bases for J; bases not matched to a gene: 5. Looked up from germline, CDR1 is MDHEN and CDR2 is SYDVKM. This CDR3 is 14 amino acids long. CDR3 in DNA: TGTGCCAGCAGTGAGGGACAGGGGTGGACTGAAGCTTTCTTT. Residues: CASSEGQGWTEAFF. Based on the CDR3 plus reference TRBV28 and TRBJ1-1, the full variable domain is DVKVTQSSRYLVKRTGEKVFLECVQDMDHENMFWYRQDPGLGLRLIYFSYDVKMKEKGDIPEGYSVSREKKERFSLILESASTNQTSMYLCASSEGQGWTEAFFGQGTRLTVV.

CDR3 in amino acids: CASSPGTGEIYEQYF. The CDR3 nucleotides read TGTGCCAGCAGCCCGGGGACAGGCGAAATCTACGAGCAGTACTTC. The V and J genes are TRBV11-2 and TRBJ2-7, with 8 bases lining up with TRBD1. The CDR3 totals 15 residues. The trim removed 5 bases at V and 3 bases at J, leaving 9 bases unmatched. Germline V gene lookup returns CDR1 SGHAT and CDR2 FQNNGV.

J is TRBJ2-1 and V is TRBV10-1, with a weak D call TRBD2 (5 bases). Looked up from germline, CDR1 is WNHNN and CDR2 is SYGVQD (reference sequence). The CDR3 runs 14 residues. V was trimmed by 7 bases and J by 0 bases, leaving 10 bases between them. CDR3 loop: CASTSCSSYNEQFF. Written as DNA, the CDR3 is TGCGCCAGCACTAGCTGCAGCTCCTACAATGAGCAGTTCTTC.

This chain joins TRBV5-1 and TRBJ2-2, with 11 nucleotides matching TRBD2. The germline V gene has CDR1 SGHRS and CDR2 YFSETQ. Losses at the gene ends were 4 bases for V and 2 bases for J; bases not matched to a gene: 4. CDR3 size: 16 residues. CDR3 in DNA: TGCGCCAGCAGCGCCGGACTAGCGGGTAACACCGGGGAGCTGTTTTTT. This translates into CASSAGLAGNTGELFF.

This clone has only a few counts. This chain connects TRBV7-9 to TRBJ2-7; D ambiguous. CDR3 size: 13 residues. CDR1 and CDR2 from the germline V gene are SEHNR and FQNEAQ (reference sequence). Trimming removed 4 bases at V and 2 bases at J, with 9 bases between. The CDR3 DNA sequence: TGTGCCAGCAGCTCTAGTAGTCCCTACGAGCAGTACTTC. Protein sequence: CASSSSSPYEQYF.

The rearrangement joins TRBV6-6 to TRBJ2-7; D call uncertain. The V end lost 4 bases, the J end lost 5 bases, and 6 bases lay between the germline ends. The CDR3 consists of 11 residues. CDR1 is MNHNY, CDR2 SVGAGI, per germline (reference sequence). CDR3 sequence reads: CASSSRDEQYF. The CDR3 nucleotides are TGTGCCAGCAGTTCCCGAGACGAGCAGTACTTC.

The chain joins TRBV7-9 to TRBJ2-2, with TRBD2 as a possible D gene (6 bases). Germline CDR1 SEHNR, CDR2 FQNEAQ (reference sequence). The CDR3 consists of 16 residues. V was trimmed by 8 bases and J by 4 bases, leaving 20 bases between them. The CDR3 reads CASRYPLPGVTGELFF. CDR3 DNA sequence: TGTGCCAGCCGCTACCCCTTGCCGGGAGTCACCGGGGAGCTGTTTTTT.

As DNA, the CDR3 is TGTGCCAGCAATTGGGGGACAGGAACCTACGAGCAGTACTTC. Translation gives CASNWGTGTYEQYF. The chain combines TRBV6-6 with TRBJ2-7; 8 bases match TRBD1. Germline lookup yields CDR1 MNHNY and CDR2 SVGAGI (reference sequence). V trimming: 7 bases; J trimming: 2 bases; junction bases outside the gene matches: 7. The CDR3 consists of 14 residues.

CDR3 bases: TGTGCCAGCGGGGCCACTGAAGCTTTCTTT. It specifies CASGATEAFF. The chain joins TRBV28 to TRBJ1-1; TRBD1 might be the D (5 bases). Trimming stripped 8 bases from V and 4 bases from J, with 5 bases between. The CDR3 length is 10 residues. Germline CDR1 is MDHEN and CDR2 is SYDVKM.

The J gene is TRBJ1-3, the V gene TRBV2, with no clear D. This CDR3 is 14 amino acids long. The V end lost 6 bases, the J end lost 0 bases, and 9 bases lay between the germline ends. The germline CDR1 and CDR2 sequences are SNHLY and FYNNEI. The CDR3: CASRTGNSGNTIYF. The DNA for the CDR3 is TGTGCCAGCAGGACGGGGAACTCTGGAAACACCATATATTTT.

Written as DNA, the CDR3 is TGTGCCAGCTTTAGGGCGGGTTATAGTGATGAGCAGTTCTTC. This sequence encodes CASFRAGYSDEQFF. The chain employs TRBV7-9 and TRBJ2-1; possibly TRBD2 for D (5 bases). V was trimmed by 8 bases and J by 8 bases, leaving 19 bases between them. The CDR3 runs to 14 residues. Germline V CDR1 and CDR2: SEHNR, FQNEAQ (reference sequence).

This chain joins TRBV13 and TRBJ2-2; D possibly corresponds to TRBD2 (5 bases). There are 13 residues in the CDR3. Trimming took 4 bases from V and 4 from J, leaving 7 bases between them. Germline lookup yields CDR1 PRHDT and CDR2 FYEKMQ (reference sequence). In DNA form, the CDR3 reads TGTGCCAGCAGCTACGGACTCACCGGGGAGCTGTTTTTT. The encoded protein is CASSYGLTGELFF.

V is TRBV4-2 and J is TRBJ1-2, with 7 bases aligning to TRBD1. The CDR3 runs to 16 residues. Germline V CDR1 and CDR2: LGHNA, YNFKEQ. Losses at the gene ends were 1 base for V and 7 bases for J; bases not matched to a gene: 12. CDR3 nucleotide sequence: TGTGCCAGCAGCCAAGGCCCCCGACAGGGAAGTGGTGGCTACACCTTC. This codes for CASSQGPRQGSGGYTF.

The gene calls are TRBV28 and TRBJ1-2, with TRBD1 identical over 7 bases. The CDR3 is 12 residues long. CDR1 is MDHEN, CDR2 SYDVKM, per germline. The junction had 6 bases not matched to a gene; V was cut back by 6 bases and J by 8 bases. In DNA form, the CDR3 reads TGTGCCAGCAGAACCTTAGGGGGCGGCTACACCTTC. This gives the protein CASRTLGGGYTF.

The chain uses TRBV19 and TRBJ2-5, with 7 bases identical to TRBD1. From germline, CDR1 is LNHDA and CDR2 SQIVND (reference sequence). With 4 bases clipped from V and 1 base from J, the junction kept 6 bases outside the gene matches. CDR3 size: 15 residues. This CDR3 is CASSTRDRAQETQYF. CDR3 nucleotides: TGTGCCAGTAGTACCCGAGACAGGGCCCAAGAGACCCAGTACTTC.

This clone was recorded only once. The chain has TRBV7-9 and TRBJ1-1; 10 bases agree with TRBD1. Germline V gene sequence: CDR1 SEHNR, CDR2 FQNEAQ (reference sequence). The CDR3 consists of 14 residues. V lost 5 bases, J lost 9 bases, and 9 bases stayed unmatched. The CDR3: CASSVTGTGEKAFF. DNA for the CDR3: TGTGCCAGCAGCGTCACCGGGACAGGGGAAAAAGCTTTCTTT.

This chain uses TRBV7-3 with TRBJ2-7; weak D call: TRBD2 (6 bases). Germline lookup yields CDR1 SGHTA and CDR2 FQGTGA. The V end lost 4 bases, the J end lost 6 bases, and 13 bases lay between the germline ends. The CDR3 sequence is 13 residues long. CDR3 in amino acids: CASSWRDLREQYF. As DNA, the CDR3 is TGTGCCAGCAGCTGGAGGGACCTACGCGAGCAGTACTTC.

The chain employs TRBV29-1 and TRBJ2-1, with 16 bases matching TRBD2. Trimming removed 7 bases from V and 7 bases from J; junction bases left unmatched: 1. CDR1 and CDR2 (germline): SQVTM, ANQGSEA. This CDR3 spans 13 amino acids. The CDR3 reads CSGGLAGGNEQFF. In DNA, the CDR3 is TGCAGCGGGGGACTAGCGGGAGGGAATGAGCAGTTCTTC.

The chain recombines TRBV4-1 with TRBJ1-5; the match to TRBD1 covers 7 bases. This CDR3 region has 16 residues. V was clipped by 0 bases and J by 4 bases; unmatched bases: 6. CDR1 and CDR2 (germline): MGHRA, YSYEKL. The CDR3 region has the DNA TGCGCCAGCAGCCAAGATCGCAGGGGGGATAATCAGCCCCAGCATTTT. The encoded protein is CASSQDRRGDNQPQHF.

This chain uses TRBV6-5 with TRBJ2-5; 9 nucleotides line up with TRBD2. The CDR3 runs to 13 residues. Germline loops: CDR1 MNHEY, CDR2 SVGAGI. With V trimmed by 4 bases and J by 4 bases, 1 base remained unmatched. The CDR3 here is CASSFSGRETQYF. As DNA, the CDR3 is TGTGCCAGCAGTTTTAGCGGGAGAGAGACCCAGTACTTC.

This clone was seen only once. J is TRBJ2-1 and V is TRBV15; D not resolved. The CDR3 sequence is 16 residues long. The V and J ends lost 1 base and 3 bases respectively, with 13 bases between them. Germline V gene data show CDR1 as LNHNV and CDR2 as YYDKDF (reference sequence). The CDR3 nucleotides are TGTGCCACCAGCAGAGCGAAGTCGACTCTCTACAATGAGCAGTTCTTC. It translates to CATSRAKSTLYNEQFF.

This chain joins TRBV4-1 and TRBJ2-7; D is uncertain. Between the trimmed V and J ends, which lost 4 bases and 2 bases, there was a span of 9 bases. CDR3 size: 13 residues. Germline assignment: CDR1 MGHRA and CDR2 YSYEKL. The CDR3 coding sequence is TGCGCCAGCAGCCGGAACAGTCCCTACGAGCAGTACTTC. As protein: CASSRNSPYEQYF.